This T cell receptor (beta chain) was sequenced during a study of molecular identifiers for immune sequencing clone quantification. General study results and limits: Jurkat TCR RNA from one cell was spiked into about a million naive cells, and it was reportedly detectable there.

Listed TCR primers and previously described methods were used for bulk TCR libraries. TCRdb reanalysed the PCR reads using MiXCR and keeps one entry per CDR3 protein. The sample lists around 65,000 distinct CDR3 sequences; around 17% were seen once. Worth noting for this clonotype: Its antigen is as yet unknown.

CDR1 and CDR2 (germline): MNHEY, SMNVEV (reference sequence). Trimming took off 4 bases at V and 1 base at J, with 10 bases between the two ends. This CDR3 has 14 residues. In the sort, naive CD8 T cells were defined as CD8+CD4-CCR7+CD45RA+. Sequencing used naive CD8+ T cells from blood, with Jurkat cell RNA spiked in. Subset: FACS-sorted CD8+CD4-CCR7+CD45RA+ naive T cells. The sequence was obtained from a human donor in good health. Some libraries in this study had Jurkat cell RNA spiked in. The V gene is TRBV27, the J gene TRBJ1-1; D is unresolved. The CDR3 DNA follows: TGTGCCAGCAGTTCATCATCAGCGAACACTGAAGCTTTCTTT. It codes for CASSSSSANTEAFF.